The 10 T cell receptor beta chains below come from one sample, sequenced in a study of monozygotic twins with cystic fibrosis. Repertoires were generated with immunoSEQ multiplex PCR, while TCRdb's copy carries only in-frame clones and drops some. Of around 20,000 clones listed, about 90% were seen once; the top ten hold 1.5% to 2%. The sample taken for sequencing was blood. All receptors derive from a girl aged 2 to 9 with cystic fibrosis.

This chain uses TRBV5-6 with TRBJ1-1; no clear D. Trimming removed 0 bases from V and 0 bases from J, with 9 bases in between. Germline assignment: CDR1 SGHDT and CDR2 YYEEEE. The CDR3 length is 15 residues. CDR3: CASSLGTWMNTEAFF. The CDR3 DNA reads TGTGCCAGCAGCTTGGGGACTTGGATGAACACTGAAGCTTTCTTT.

The chain uses TRBV5-4 and TRBJ1-2, with 9 bases that match TRBD1. The germline V gene encodes CDR1 SGHNT and CDR2 YYREEE (reference sequence). J lost 6 bases, V lost 1 base, and 4 bases had no gene match. The CDR3 spans 14 residues. The CDR3 nucleotides are TGTGCCAGCAGCTTGACACAGGGGGCGGATGGCTACACCTTC. Encoded protein: CASSLTQGADGYTF. Filled out from reference TRBV5-4 and TRBJ1-2, the complete variable domain reads ETGVTQSPTHLIKTRGQQVTLRCSSQSGHNTVSWYQQALGQGPQFIFQYYREEENGRGNFPPRFSGLQFPNYSSELNVNALELDDSALYLCASSLTQGADGYTFGSGTRLTVV.

The chain employs TRBV5-4 and TRBJ2-3; D gene ambiguous. CDR3 length equals 12 residues. V was clipped by 4 bases and J by 5 bases, with 8 bases between them. CDR1 SGHNT and CDR2 YYREEE come from the germline V gene (reference sequence). Here the CDR3 DNA reads TGTGCCAGCAGCCCCCCGGGAGATACGCAGTATTTT. It codes for CASSPPGDTQYF.

The CDR3 loop is CASSTLGAPGELFF. CDR3 nucleotides: TGTGCCAGCAGTACCCTCGGGGCGCCCGGGGAGCTGTTTTTT. The J gene is TRBJ2-2, the V gene TRBV6-5; D is tentatively TRBD1 or TRBD2 (5 bases each). V gave up 5 bases and J gave up 6 bases, with 13 bases separating them. The CDR3 length is 14 residues. Germline assignment: CDR1 MNHEY and CDR2 SVGAGI.

This chain links TRBV7-2 with TRBJ2-7, with D hard to call. Trimming took off 7 bases at V and 2 bases at J, with 18 bases between the two ends. The CDR3 loop spans 15 amino acids. CDR1 SGHTA and CDR2 FQGNSA come from the germline V gene. The DNA of the CDR3 is TGTGCCAGCACCAAAGAGAGCAGGCCAACCTACGAGCAGTACTTC. Protein: CASTKESRPTYEQYF.

This rearrangement joins TRBV6-1 to TRBJ1-2; 9 nucleotides line up with TRBD1. CDR1 and CDR2 (germline): MNHNS, SASEGT. The V gene end was trimmed by 6 bases and the J gene end by 10 bases; junction bases not matched to a gene: 3. CDR3 size: 11 residues. This CDR3 reads CASSRQGDYTF. CDR3 bases: TGTGCCAGCAGCCGACAGGGGGACTACACCTTC.

The gene calls are TRBV28 and TRBJ1-1; D is ambiguous. Between the trimmed V and J ends, which lost 2 bases and 6 bases, there was a span of 16 bases. The CDR3 has 15 amino acids. Germline CDR1 MDHEN, CDR2 SYDVKM. The DNA of the CDR3 is TGTGCCAGCAGTTTAAAGGCCAGCGCAGGCGCTGAAGCTTTCTTT. Protein product: CASSLKASAGAEAFF.

This chain uses TRBV18 with TRBJ2-7, with unresolved D. V gave up 3 bases and J gave up 5 bases, with 14 bases separating them. The germline gives CDR1 KGHSH, CDR2 LQKENI. The CDR3 contains 14 residues. CDR3 in DNA: TGTGCCAGCTCACCGGGTAGATCTGCCCACGAGCAGTACTTC. Protein: CASSPGRSAHEQYF.

The J gene is TRBJ2-7, the V gene TRBV5-4; tentatively, D is TRBD1 (5 bases). Germline CDR1 SGHNT, CDR2 YYREEE (reference sequence). Trimming removed 0 bases from V and 0 bases from J, with 10 bases in between. The CDR3 sequence is 15 residues long. The CDR3 coding sequence is TGTGCCAGCAGCTTGGGCGGAAGGGGCTCCTACGAGCAGTACTTC. Encoded protein: CASSLGGRGSYEQYF.

This chain joins TRBV29-1 and TRBJ2-5; 13 positions agree with TRBD2. CDR1 and CDR2 from the germline V gene are SQVTM and ANQGSEA. The CDR3 contains 18 residues. The J segment lost 3 bases and the V segment lost 4 bases, leaving 14 bases of the junction unmatched. CDR3: CSVGGVRTSGSREETQYF. The CDR3 DNA is TGCAGCGTTGGTGGGGTCCGGACTAGCGGGAGCCGCGAAGAGACCCAGTACTTC.